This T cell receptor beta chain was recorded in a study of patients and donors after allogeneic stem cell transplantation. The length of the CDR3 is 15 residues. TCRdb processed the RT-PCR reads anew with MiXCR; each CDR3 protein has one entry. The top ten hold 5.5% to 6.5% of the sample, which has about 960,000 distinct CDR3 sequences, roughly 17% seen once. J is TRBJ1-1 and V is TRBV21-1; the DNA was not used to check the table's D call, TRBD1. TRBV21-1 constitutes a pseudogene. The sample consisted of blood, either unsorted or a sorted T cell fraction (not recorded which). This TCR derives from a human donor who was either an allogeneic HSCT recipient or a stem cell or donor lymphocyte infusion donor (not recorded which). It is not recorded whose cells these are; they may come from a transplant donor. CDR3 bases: TGTGCCAGCAGCGCAAGGACAGGATCGGACACTGAAGCTTTCTTT. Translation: CASSARTGSDTEAFF.